Reported below is one T cell receptor beta chain. The data stem from a study of blood T cell repertoires in COVID-19. Assay used: immunoSEQ multiplex PCR; TCRdb lists only in-frame clones, some missing. This sample yields about 180,000 clones, of which around 85% are seen a single time; over 2.5% belongs to the top ten. Germline-derived CDR1 and CDR2 are SEHNR and FQNEAQ (reference sequence). V was pared by 6 bases and J by 6 bases, with 4 bases of the junction left unmatched. The CDR3 loop spans 14 amino acids. The rearrangement uses TRBV7-9 and TRBJ1-6; 8 bases match TRBD1. The specimen was peripheral blood. The TCR was taken from a man between 60 and 75 years old with acute or convalescent COVID-19. The CDR3 sequence is CASSWTGRNSPLHF. CDR3 nucleotides: TGTGCCAGCAGTTGGACAGGGCGTAATTCACCCCTCCACTTT.